The 20 T cell receptor beta chains below come from one sample, sequenced in a study of blood T cell repertoires in COVID-19. Repertoires were generated with immunoSEQ multiplex PCR, while TCRdb's copy carries only in-frame clones and drops some. The table shows over 65,000 clones, with around four fifths occurring only once. The sample consisted of peripheral blood. The receptors here all came from a man of 80 years or more with active or convalescent COVID-19.

This chain uses TRBV19 with TRBJ1-4, with unresolved D. CDR1 and CDR2 from the germline V gene are LNHDA and SQIVND (reference sequence). Trimming left V 8 bases short and J 1 base short, with 11 bases between. The CDR3 spans 14 residues. CDR3 sequence reads: CASVRPQTNEKLFF. In nucleotides, the CDR3 is TGTGCCAGTGTGAGGCCCCAAACTAATGAAAAACTGTTTTTT.

The chain combines TRBV11-2 with TRBJ2-7; tentative D call: TRBD1 (6 bases). The CDR3 has 14 amino acids. The V end was cut by 2 bases, the J end by 0 bases, with 8 bases between. Looked up from germline, CDR1 is SGHAT and CDR2 is FQNNGV. The DNA for the CDR3 is TGTGCCAGCAGCTTAAGACAGGACTCCTACGAGCAGTACGTC. Translated: CASSLRQDSYEQYV.

This clone was counted ten times or more. This chain links TRBV12-3 or TRBV12-4 with TRBJ1-5, with D possibly being TRBD1 (6 bases). Trimming removed 9 bases from V and 7 bases from J, with 16 bases in between. This CDR3 has 13 residues. CDR3 protein: CASQGSVMQPQHF. CDR3 DNA: TGTGCCAGTCAGGGGAGTGTAATGCAGCCCCAGCATTTT.

This chain connects TRBV7-9 to TRBJ2-6; TRBD2 matches 7 bases. The CDR3 has 18 amino acids. V lost 8 bases and J lost 0; bases outside the gene matches: 13. CDR1 and CDR2 (germline): SEHNR, FQNEAQ (reference sequence). CDR3 DNA sequence: TGTGCCAGCCGTCATCCGGACGGGGGGAGCTCTGGGGCCAACGTCCTGACTTTC. This codes for CASRHPDGGSSGANVLTF.

The chain uses TRBV18 and TRBJ2-7; 9 bases are a match to TRBD1. From germline, CDR1 is KGHSH and CDR2 LQKENI. This CDR3 is built from 15 residues. V was clipped by 2 bases and J by 4 bases; unmatched bases: 6. The CDR3 loop reads CASSPAGQGSYEQYV. CDR3 nucleotides: TGTGCCAGCTCACCAGCGGGACAGGGTTCTTACGAGCAGTACGTC.

This clone was seen only once. The genes are TRBV3-1 (or the pseudogene TRBV3-2) and TRBJ1-2; D is undetermined. The V end lost 0 bases, the J end lost 3 bases, and 5 bases lay between the germline ends. The V gene's germline CDR1 is LGHDT and CDR2 YNNKEL (reference sequence). The CDR3 has 13 residues. In DNA, the CDR3 is TGTGCCAGCAGCCAAGATGAGGACTATGGCTACACCTTC. Its protein is CASSQDEDYGYTF.

The V call is TRBV3-1 (or the pseudogene TRBV3-2), the J call TRBJ1-6, with 9 bases matching TRBD1. Germline CDR1 reads LGHDT; CDR2 reads YNNKEL (reference sequence). The V gene end was trimmed by 2 bases and the J gene end by 7 bases; junction bases not matched to a gene: 9. The CDR3 runs 17 residues. CDR3 coding DNA: TGTGCCAGCAGCCAAACCACAGGGGGCGCTGGGAATTCACCCCTCCACTTT. Its translation is CASSQTTGGAGNSPLHF.

The J gene is TRBJ2-5, the V gene TRBV18, with 8 bases identical to TRBD2. V dropped 3 bases and J dropped 4; count of bases not matched to a gene: 4. The CDR3 runs to 14 residues. The V gene's germline CDR1 is KGHSH and CDR2 LQKENI. The CDR3 nucleotides read TGTGCCAGCTCACCTGGACTAGCTGCAGAGACCCAGTACTTC. It translates to CASSPGLAAETQYF.

The chain is built from TRBV4-1 and TRBJ2-3, with 7 nucleotides matching TRBD1. The CDR3 spans 22 residues. V dropped 4 bases and J dropped 1; count of bases not matched to a gene: 26. CDR1 is MGHRA, CDR2 YSYEKL, per germline. The CDR3 sequence: CASSPPPDRAKGSERGTDTQYF. In DNA form, the CDR3 reads TGCGCCAGCAGCCCACCCCCCGACAGGGCTAAGGGCTCGGAAAGGGGCACAGATACGCAGTATTTT.

The rearrangement links TRBV11-2 to TRBJ1-1; 7 bases are shared with TRBD1. With 5 bases clipped from V and 7 bases from J, the junction kept 7 bases outside the gene matches. The CDR3 runs 13 residues. The germline CDR1 and CDR2 sequences are SGHAT and FQNNGV. The CDR3 bases are TGTGCCAGCAGCCCGGGACAGTTAAGTGAAGCTTTCTTT. Its translation: CASSPGQLSEAFF. The variable domain in full, completed from reference TRBV11-2 and TRBJ1-1, reads EAGVAQSPRYKIIEKRQSVAFWCNPISGHATLYWYQQILGQGPKLLIQFQNNGVVDDSQLPKDRFSAERLKGVDSTLKIQPAKLEDSAVYLCASSPGQLSEAFFGQGTRLTVV.

The CDR3 loop reads CASSLPTGGGETQYF. CDR3 DNA sequence: TGCGCCAGCAGCTTGCCGACAGGGGGGGGAGAGACCCAGTACTTC. This rearrangement joins TRBV5-1 to TRBJ2-5; TRBD1 matches at 9 bases. Trimming took 1 base from V and 4 from J; bases not matched to a gene: 5. CDR1 SGHRS and CDR2 YFSETQ come from the germline V gene. The CDR3 contains 15 residues.

The chain has TRBV3-1 (or the pseudogene TRBV3-2) and TRBJ1-5; D is perhaps TRBD1 (5 bases). Germline CDR1 LGHDT, CDR2 YNNKEL (reference sequence). The V end was cut by 0 bases, the J end by 0 bases, with 15 bases between. The CDR3 is made up of 18 amino acids. CDR3 protein: CASSQDPPGYGSNQPQHF. The DNA of the CDR3 is TGTGCCAGCAGCCAAGATCCTCCAGGGTACGGTAGCAATCAGCCCCAGCATTTT.

This clone is a singleton in its sample. CDR3: CASSATGQGPEAFF. The CDR3 DNA follows: TGCGCCAGCAGCGCGACGGGACAGGGCCCTGAAGCTTTCTTT. The rearrangement uses TRBV5-1 and TRBJ1-1; 9 bases agree with TRBD1. Germline V gene sequence: CDR1 SGHRS, CDR2 YFSETQ. The V gene end was trimmed by 4 bases and the J gene end by 6 bases; junction bases not matched to a gene: 7. The CDR3 loop spans 14 amino acids.

The rearrangement uses TRBV7-2 and TRBJ2-2; 8 bases map to TRBD2. From germline, CDR1 is SGHTA and CDR2 FQGNSA. The CDR3 is made up of 15 amino acids. Trimming at V came to 8 bases and at J to 0 bases, leaving 5 bases not matched to a gene. CDR3 DNA sequence: TGTGCCAGCGATCCAGCGGGGGCGAACACCGGGGAGCTGTTTTTT. It encodes CASDPAGANTGELFF.

The rearrangement uses TRBV19 and TRBJ2-3, with D unresolved. The length of the CDR3 is 12 residues. CDR1 and CDR2 from the germline V gene are LNHDA and SQIVND (reference sequence). The germline V and J ends were trimmed by 4 bases and 6 bases, with 8 bases remaining between them. The CDR3: CASSTSVDTQYF. The CDR3 nucleotides are TGTGCCAGTAGTACCTCAGTGGATACGCAGTATTTT. The full variable domain, completed using reference TRBV19 and TRBJ2-3, is DGGITQSPKYLFRKEGQNVTLSCEQNLNHDAMYWYRQDPGQGLRLIYYSQIVNDFQKGDIAEGYSVSREKKESFPLTVTSAQKNPTAFYLCASSTSVDTQYFGPGTRLTVL.

V and J are TRBV6-1 and TRBJ2-5, with D perhaps TRBD2 (5 bases). The ends were cut back, 3 bases at V and 4 bases at J, with 18 bases in the middle. CDR3 length: 16 amino acids. Germline V gene data show CDR1 as MNHNS and CDR2 as SASEGT. CDR3 loop: CASSDYGKITGETQYF. The CDR3, as DNA: TGTGCCAGCAGTGATTACGGGAAGATAACGGGAGAGACCCAGTACTTC.

The chain carries TRBV13 and TRBJ2-5; 9 bases agree with TRBD2. Per the germline V gene, CDR1 is PRHDT and CDR2 is FYEKMQ (reference sequence). The CDR3 runs 19 residues. The V segment lost 2 bases and the J segment 1 base; nucleotides outside the gene matches: 14. This chain's CDR3 is CASSLIRSSGTKLQETQYF. In nucleotides, the CDR3 is TGTGCCAGCAGCTTAATTAGGTCTAGCGGGACCAAGCTCCAAGAGACCCAGTACTTC.

This clone was detected only once. The genes are TRBV7-2 and TRBJ2-3; 13 bases map to TRBD2. There are 16 residues in the CDR3. The V segment lost 5 bases and the J segment 1 base; nucleotides outside the gene matches: 3. In germline, CDR1 is SGHTA, CDR2 FQGNSA. The CDR3 DNA sequence: TGTGCCAGCAGCGCAGGACTAGCGGGGGGCACAGATACGCAGTATTTT. It encodes CASSAGLAGGTDTQYF.

V usage is TRBV6-6 and J usage is TRBJ2-5, with 9 positions matching TRBD2. Losses at the gene ends were 6 bases for V and 5 bases for J; bases not matched to a gene: 13. Germline CDR1 is MNHNY and CDR2 is SVGAGI (reference sequence). There are 16 residues in the CDR3. The CDR3 DNA follows: TGTGCCAGCAGAGGGTTGGTTCTAGCGGGGCAGGAGACCCAGTACTTC. Translating gives CASRGLVLAGQETQYF.

This clone was counted only a few times. The J gene is TRBJ1-1, the V gene TRBV5-1; 9 nucleotides agree with TRBD1. The V and J ends lost 4 bases and 7 bases, in that order; junction bases with no gene match: 8. Looked up from germline, CDR1 is SGHRS and CDR2 is YFSETQ. The CDR3 consists of 14 residues. The CDR3: CASSRTGVSGEAFF. The CDR3 nucleotides read TGCGCCAGCAGCAGGACAGGGGTATCGGGTGAAGCTTTCTTT.